What follows are 17 T cell receptor beta chains derived from one specimen sequenced in a study of T-cell reconstitution after alpha-beta-depleted transplantation in children. Unique molecular identifiers were incorporated into the prepared TCRbeta library. A single record per CDR3 protein comes from TCRdb applying MiXCR to the PCR reads. The sample has around 700,000 distinct CDR3 sequences, around 13% seen once. The sequencing used PBMCs, collected before TCRalphabeta/CD19-depleted stem cell transplant. The receptors shown here come from a girl aged 2-10 years with congenital amegakaryocytic thrombocytopenia, due to receive a stem cell transplant.

The V call is TRBV4-1, the J call TRBJ2-2; 8 bases are shared with TRBD1. The CDR3 is made up of 16 amino acids. Germline loops: CDR1 MGHRA, CDR2 YSYEKL. V lost 1 base, J lost 2 bases, and 3 bases stayed unmatched. This chain's CDR3 is CASSQVAGGNTGELFF. CDR3 nucleotide sequence: TGCGCCAGCAGCCAAGTGGCAGGGGGCAACACCGGGGAGCTGTTTTTT.

This clonotype was seen only a few times. V is TRBV2 and J is TRBJ2-1; weak D call: TRBD2 (5 bases). The germline V and J ends were trimmed by 2 bases and 2 bases, with 7 bases remaining between them. Germline V gene data show CDR1 as SNHLY and CDR2 as FYNNEI. The CDR3 spans 14 residues. DNA of the CDR3: TGTGCCAGCAGTGAAAACGGGGCCTACAATGAGCAGTTCTTC. It codes for CASSENGAYNEQFF.

The chain joins TRBV7-8 to TRBJ1-1; 7 bases line up with TRBD1. This CDR3 contains 15 residues. Germline V gene sequence: CDR1 SGHVS, CDR2 FQNEAQ. V lost 4 bases, J lost 6 bases, and 11 bases stayed unmatched. DNA of the CDR3: TGTGCCAGCAGCTACGAACAGGGGTTGGTCGCTGAAGCTTTCTTT. Encoded protein: CASSYEQGLVAEAFF.

In its sample, this clonotype was seen a few times. This chain links TRBV5-1 with TRBJ2-7, with D perhaps given as TRBD1 or TRBD2 (5 bases each). V was cut by 4 bases and J by 7 bases, with 24 bases left in between. The CDR3 consists of 16 residues. Looked up from germline, CDR1 is SGHRS and CDR2 is YFSETQ. The CDR3 here is CASSPRGDGVIVEQYF. Here the CDR3 DNA reads TGCGCCAGCAGCCCCCGAGGGGACGGAGTGATAGTAGAGCAGTACTTC.

This clonotype was recorded at least ten times. The rearrangement uses TRBV27 and TRBJ2-1; D might be TRBD1 (6 bases). The length of the CDR3 is 16 residues. Germline CDR1 MNHEY, CDR2 SMNVEV (reference sequence). V was trimmed by 7 bases and J by 4 bases, leaving 20 bases between them. This CDR3 reads CASTPLVRGGYNEQFF. CDR3 bases: TGTGCCAGCACTCCCCTTGTCAGGGGCGGGTACAATGAGCAGTTCTTC.

The chain uses TRBV20-1 and TRBJ2-1; the match to TRBD2 covers 8 bases. Germline V gives CDR1 DFQATT, CDR2 SNEGSKA (reference sequence). The CDR3 runs 15 residues. The V segment lost 1 base and the J segment 7 bases; nucleotides outside the gene matches: 9. CDR3 region: CSARGGAGDGNEQFF. The CDR3 nucleotides are TGCAGTGCTAGAGGTGGAGCGGGAGATGGGAATGAGCAGTTCTTC.

The chain employs TRBV4-2 and TRBJ2-5, with 12 bases identical to TRBD2. Losses at the gene ends were 1 base for V and 3 bases for J; bases not matched to a gene: 9. The CDR3 has 18 residues. Germline V lookup: CDR1 LGHNA, CDR2 YNFKEQ. The CDR3 sequence is CASSQASLAGGSKETQYF. The CDR3 nucleotides are TGTGCCAGCAGCCAAGCCTCACTAGCGGGAGGTTCCAAAGAGACCCAGTACTTC.

The chain employs TRBV20-1 and TRBJ2-2; D gene ambiguous. CDR3 size: 13 residues. Germline V gene sequence: CDR1 DFQATT, CDR2 SNEGSKA (reference sequence). Deletions cut 2 bases from V and 0 bases from J, with 4 bases between. CDR3 amino acids: CSARWPNTGELFF. For the CDR3, the DNA is TGCAGTGCTAGATGGCCGAACACCGGGGAGCTGTTTTTT.

This clonotype was picked up many times. The chain joins TRBV20-1 to TRBJ1-5; 12 nucleotides line up with TRBD1. CDR1 and CDR2 (germline): DFQATT, SNEGSKA (reference sequence). Trimming cost V 0 bases and J 5 bases; bases outside gene matches: 5. The CDR3 has 16 residues. CDR3 nucleotide sequence: TGCAGTGCTAGAGATCCGGGACAGGGGGCTCATCAGCCCCAGCATTTT. It translates to CSARDPGQGAHQPQHF.

This clonotype was observed a few times. The gene calls are TRBV20-1 and TRBJ2-5; no clear D gene. Germline V gene data show CDR1 as DFQATT and CDR2 as SNEGSKA (reference sequence). The ends were cut back, 0 bases at V and 2 bases at J, with 19 bases in the middle. CDR3 length equals 17 residues. The CDR3 bases are TGCAGTGCTAGAGACGCCCGACAACACAAACTTCAAGAGACCCAGTACTTC. Translating it yields CSARDARQHKLQETQYF.

This clonotype has a count of ten or more. The rearrangement links TRBV7-3 to TRBJ2-1; 7 nucleotides match TRBD2. The trim removed 3 bases at V and 8 bases at J, leaving 7 bases unmatched. The CDR3 totals 14 residues. Germline loops: CDR1 SGHTA, CDR2 FQGTGA. The CDR3 sequence: CASSFGGGPYEQFF. The CDR3, as DNA: TGTGCCAGCAGCTTTGGGGGAGGGCCTTATGAGCAGTTCTTC.

This clonotype was detected ten times or more. The rearrangement uses TRBV20-1 and TRBJ2-3; D uncertain. Trimming took 6 bases from V and 4 from J, leaving 17 bases between them. The CDR3 extends over 14 amino acids. Per the germline V gene, CDR1 is DFQATT and CDR2 is SNEGSKA (reference sequence). This CDR3 reads CSAGHEKSPDTQYF. For the CDR3, the DNA is TGCAGTGCCGGCCATGAGAAGTCCCCAGATACGCAGTATTTT.

This clonotype was seen at least ten times. The chain carries TRBV6-1 and TRBJ1-2, with a weak D call TRBD1 (6 bases). The V and J ends lost 6 bases and 4 bases respectively, with 15 bases between them. This CDR3 has 14 amino acids. The germline CDR1 and CDR2 sequences are MNHNS and SASEGT. CDR3: CASRHGQGTYGYTF. The CDR3 DNA is TGTGCCAGCAGGCACGGGCAGGGGACCTATGGCTACACCTTC.

A word on this clonotype: Mismatch with germline at one junction end may stem from a read error. V usage is TRBV13 and J usage is TRBJ2-7, with D possibly matching TRBD2 (6 bases). The CDR3 has 13 amino acids. Germline V CDR1 and CDR2: PRHDT, FYEKMQ (reference sequence). This CDR3 is CARSFGSSYEQYF. The CDR3 coding sequence is TGTGCCAGGAGCTTCGGGAGCTCCTACGAGCAGTACTTC.

This clonotype was counted a few times. V is TRBV28 and J is TRBJ2-2, with TRBD2 identical over 7 bases. The V gene's germline CDR1 is MDHEN and CDR2 SYDVKM. V was pared by 6 bases and J by 2 bases, with 3 bases of the junction left unmatched. There are 14 residues in the CDR3. The CDR3 DNA sequence: TGTGCCAGCAGAGCGGGACCAAACACCGGGGAGCTGTTTTTT. Translation gives CASRAGPNTGELFF.

This clonotype was observed many times. The chain combines TRBV28 with TRBJ1-1; D is unclear. Trimming cost V 6 bases and J 8 bases, with 10 bases left between them. Germline assignment: CDR1 MDHEN and CDR2 SYDVKM. The CDR3 runs 11 residues. The CDR3 protein is CASRVGIEAFF. DNA for the CDR3: TGTGCCAGCAGAGTGGGTATCGAAGCTTTCTTT.

This clonotype occurred a few times. The chain recombines TRBV7-9 with TRBJ1-1; possible D gene TRBD1, 5 bases. V lost 6 bases, J lost 5 bases, and 22 bases lay in between. The germline gives CDR1 SEHNR, CDR2 FQNEAQ (reference sequence). The CDR3 length is 16 residues. The CDR3 loop is CASSPPEEGPRTEAFF. The CDR3 coding sequence is TGTGCCAGCAGTCCACCAGAGGAGGGGCCACGGACTGAAGCTTTCTTT. The complete variable domain, with remaining parts taken from reference TRBV7-9 and TRBJ1-1, reads DTGVSQNPRHKITKRGQNVTFRCDPISEHNRLYWYRQTLGQGPEFLTYFQNEAQLEKSRLLSDRFSAERPKGSFSTLEIQRTEQGDSAMYLCASSPPEEGPRTEAFFGQGTRLTVV.